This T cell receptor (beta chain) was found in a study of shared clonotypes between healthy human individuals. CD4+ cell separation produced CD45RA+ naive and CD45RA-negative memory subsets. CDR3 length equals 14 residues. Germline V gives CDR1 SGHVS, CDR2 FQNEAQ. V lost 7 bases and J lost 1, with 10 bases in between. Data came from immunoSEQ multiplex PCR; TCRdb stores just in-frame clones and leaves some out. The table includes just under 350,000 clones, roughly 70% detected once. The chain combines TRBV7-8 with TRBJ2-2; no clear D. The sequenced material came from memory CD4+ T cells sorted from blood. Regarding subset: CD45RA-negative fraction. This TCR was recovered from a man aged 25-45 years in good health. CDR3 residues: CASTRAKNTGELFF. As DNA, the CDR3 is TGTGCCAGCACCCGGGCAAAGAACACCGGGGAGCTGTTTTTT.